This TCR beta chain emerged from a study of T-cell reconstitution after alpha-beta-depleted transplantation in children. For TCRbeta, the library was prepared with unique molecular identifiers. TCRdb reanalysed the PCR reads using MiXCR and keeps one entry per CDR3 protein. Among tens of thousands of distinct CDR3 sequences, 15% were seen once, and the ten largest hold about 19%. There are a few counts of this clonotype. The V end lost 4 bases, the J end lost 6 bases, and 13 bases lay between the germline ends. The CDR3 loop spans 14 amino acids. CDR1 and CDR2 from the germline V gene are MNHEY and SMNVEV (reference sequence).

The sequences come from PBMCs, mostly from graft donor cells, collected 180 days after TCRalphabeta/CD19-depleted stem cell transplant. This TCR was sampled from a male patient aged 2-10 years who had a stem cell transplant for acute lymphoblastic leukemia, so the T cells may come from the graft donor. The V call is TRBV27, the J call TRBJ2-1; D possibly corresponds to TRBD1 (6 bases). The CDR3 nucleotides read TGTGCCAGCAGTTGGACGACAGGCCCCAATGAGCAGTTCTTC. As protein: CASSWTTGPNEQFF.